The T cell receptor (beta chain) under discussion was sequenced for a study of blood T cell repertoires in COVID-19. Study-level information: The cDNA or gDNA used as material had been derived from T cells, B-cell-depleted T cells, or PBMCs.

Per the germline V gene, CDR1 is LNHDA and CDR2 is SQIVND (reference sequence). The V end was cut by 6 bases, the J end by 7 bases, with 16 bases between. The CDR3 is made up of 15 amino acids. The repertoire was sequenced with immunoSEQ multiplex PCR; TCRdb's copy has only in-frame clones and lacks some. The table lists about 370,000 clones, roughly nine tenths of them singletons, with approximately 1% in the top ten. Researchers sorted participants into cohorts using their self-reported clinical history. In Cohort 3, a recovered donor had either two negative PCRs, clearance, or symptom resolution. The sample was PBMCs or T cells enriched from blood (not recorded which). The chain joins TRBV19 to TRBJ1-6; D may be TRBD1 (5 bases). The sequence was collected from a man younger than 35 who had recovered from COVID-19. CDR3 DNA: TGTGCCAGTAGCCGGGGAGGGGCCAGAAATTCACCCCTCCACTTT. This encodes CASSRGGARNSPLHF.